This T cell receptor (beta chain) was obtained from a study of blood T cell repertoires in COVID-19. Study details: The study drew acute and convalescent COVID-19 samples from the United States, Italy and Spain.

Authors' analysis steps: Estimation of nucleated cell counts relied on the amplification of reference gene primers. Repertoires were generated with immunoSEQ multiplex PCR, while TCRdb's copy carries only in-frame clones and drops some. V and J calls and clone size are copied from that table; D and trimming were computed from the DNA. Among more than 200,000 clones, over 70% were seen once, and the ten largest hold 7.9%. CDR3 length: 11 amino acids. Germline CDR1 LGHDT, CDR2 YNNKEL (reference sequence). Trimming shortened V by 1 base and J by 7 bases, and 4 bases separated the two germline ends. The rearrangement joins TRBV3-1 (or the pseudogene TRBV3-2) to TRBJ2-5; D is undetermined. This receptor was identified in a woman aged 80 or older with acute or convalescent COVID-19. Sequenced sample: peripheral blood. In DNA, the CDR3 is TGTGCCAGCAGCCAAGGCGGGACCCAGTACTTC. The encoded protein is CASSQGGTQYF.